What follows describes a single T cell receptor (beta chain). What it recognizes is unknown. Produced via immunoSEQ multiplex PCR; TCRdb's table is partial and in-frame only. The data show 60,000 to 65,000 clones, with about 83% seen just once and approximately 0.63% held by the top ten. The data stem from a study of OX40 agonist ivuxolimab in advanced cancers. Study summary: Males comprised about 78% of the group, whose mean age was roughly 60 years (range roughly 20 to 85). Findings of the study overall: Normalized expansion of T-cell clones was also low for some nonresponders. The 0.1-3.0 mg/kg partial responders had among the lowest clonal expansion. CD8+ T cells averaged more expanded clones than CD4+.

The J segment lost 3 bases and the V segment lost 2 bases, leaving 6 bases of the junction unmatched. Germline V lookup: CDR1 SGHNT, CDR2 YYREEE (reference sequence). The CDR3 length is 15 residues. V gene TRBV5-4 combines with J gene TRBJ2-7; TRBD2 agrees at 9 bases. The source of this sequence is an adult with an advanced solid tumor such as melanoma, head and neck, liver or kidney cancer. The sequences come from CD4+ or CD8+ T cells sorted from blood, collected in a trial of the OX40 agonist ivuxolimab. CDR3 amino acids: CASSFPSGDYYEQYF. Here the CDR3 DNA reads TGTGCCAGCAGCTTTCCTAGCGGGGATTACTACGAGCAGTACTTC.